This TCR beta chain was identified in a study of blood T cell repertoires in COVID-19. Study as a whole: Italy, Spain and the United States were the sources of the convalescent and acute COVID-19 samples. The cDNA or gDNA used as material had been derived from T cells, B-cell-depleted T cells, or PBMCs.

Sequenced by immunoSEQ multiplex PCR; TCRdb stores in-frame clones only, minus some. Here the sample spans roughly 220,000 clones, approximately 86% being singletons. V lost 7 bases and J lost 7; bases outside the gene matches: 9. CDR3 length: 14 residues. Germline V gene lookup returns CDR1 LNHDA and CDR2 SQIVND (reference sequence). Cohort placement rested on clinical history that participants reported themselves. The TCR originated in a woman between 45 and 60 years old with acute COVID-19. The sample comprised PBMCs or T cells enriched from blood (not recorded which). The J gene is TRBJ2-2, the V gene TRBV19; 7 nucleotides match TRBD1. This chain's CDR3 is CASIPLNRGGELFF. The CDR3, as DNA: TGTGCCAGTATCCCCCTGAACAGGGGCGGGGAGCTGTTTTTT.